The subject of this entry is one TCR beta chain. The CDR3 is made up of 15 amino acids. Germline V gene sequence: CDR1 SEHNR, CDR2 FQNEAQ (reference sequence). Trimming cost V 3 bases and J 8 bases, with 16 bases left between them. The data were taken from a study of blood T cell repertoires in COVID-19. Study-wide context: The United States, Italy and Spain supplied acute and convalescent COVID-19 samples. Sources were T cells, B-cell-depleted T cells, or PBMCs; the material itself was cDNA or gDNA.

Original methodology: It was from reference gene primer amplification that nucleated cell counts were estimated. Using immunoSEQ multiplex PCR, the repertoire was profiled, and TCRdb retains in-frame clones only, with some absent. That table furnishes V, J and clone size, whereas the DNA furnished D and trimming. The table has about 74,000 clones, roughly four fifths seen once. The sample was peripheral blood. The sequence derives from a man in his 70s with acute or convalescent COVID-19. V is TRBV7-9 and J is TRBJ1-4; D is ambiguous. CDR3 region: CASSLTSRAGEKLFF. CDR3 sequence (DNA): TGTGCCAGCAGCTTGACATCTCGCGCGGGGGAAAAACTGTTTTTT.